This TCR beta chain is drawn from a study of regulatory T cells in long-lasting Graves disease. Time point given: newly diagnosed GD, antithyroid drugs for less than 3 months. The TCR library was prepared using RNA isolated from PBMCs. The CDR3 is 14 amino acids. Trimming removed 3 bases at V and 2 bases at J, with 11 bases between. The TCR beta library used iRepertoire HTBI primers with Arm-PCR amplification of CDR3. TCRdb re-analysed the multiplex PCR reads in MiXCR, keeping a single row per CDR3 protein. The sample has about 430,000 distinct CDR3 sequences; approximately 15% are singletons. The same sample was also studied in work on T cells in Graves' hyperthyroidism and ophthalmopathy.

Material: peripheral blood mononuclear cells (PBMCs), obtained at new diagnosis, from a patient treated with antithyroid drugs. This TCR came from a middle-aged woman with Graves disease. The J gene is TRBJ2-7, the V gene TRBV12-3 or TRBV12-4; D could derive from TRBD1 or TRBD2 (5 bases each). CDR3 amino acids: CASSLLQGPYEQYF. CDR3 DNA sequence: TGTGCCAGCAGTTTGCTGCAGGGACCCTACGAGCAGTACTTC.